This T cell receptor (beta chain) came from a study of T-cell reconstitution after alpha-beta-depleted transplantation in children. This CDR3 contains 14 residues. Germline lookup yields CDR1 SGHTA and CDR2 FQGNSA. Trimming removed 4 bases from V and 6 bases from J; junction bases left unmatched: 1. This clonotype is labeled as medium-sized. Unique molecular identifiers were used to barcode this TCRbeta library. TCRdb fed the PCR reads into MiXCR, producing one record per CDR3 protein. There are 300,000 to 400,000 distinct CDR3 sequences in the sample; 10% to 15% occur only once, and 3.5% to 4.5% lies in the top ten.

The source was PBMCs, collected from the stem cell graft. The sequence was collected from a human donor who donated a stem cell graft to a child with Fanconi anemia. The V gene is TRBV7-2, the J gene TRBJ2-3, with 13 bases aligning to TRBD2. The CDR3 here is CASSWGLAGDTQYF. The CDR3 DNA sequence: TGTGCCAGCAGCTGGGGACTAGCGGGGGATACGCAGTATTTT.